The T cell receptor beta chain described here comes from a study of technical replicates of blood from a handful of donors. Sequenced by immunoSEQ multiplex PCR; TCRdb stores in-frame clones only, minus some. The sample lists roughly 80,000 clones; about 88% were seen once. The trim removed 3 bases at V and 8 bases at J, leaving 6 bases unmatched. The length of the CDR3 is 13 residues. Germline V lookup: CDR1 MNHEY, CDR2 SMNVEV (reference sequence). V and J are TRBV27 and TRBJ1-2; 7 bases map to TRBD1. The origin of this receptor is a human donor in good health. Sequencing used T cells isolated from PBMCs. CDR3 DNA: TGTGCCAGCAGTTTTACGACAGGGTCGGGCTACACCTTC. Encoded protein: CASSFTTGSGYTF.